This T cell receptor beta chain is drawn from a study of T cell changes during pregnancy in multiple sclerosis. Libraries were prepared by immunoSEQ multiplex PCR; TCRdb keeps only in-frame clonotypes and omits some of them. The sample lists 25,000 to 30,000 clones, approximately 88% occurring once. The CDR3 is made up of 11 amino acids. Germline V gene sequence: CDR1 GTSNPN, CDR2 SVGIG (reference sequence). V dropped 1 base and J dropped 7 bases, with 7 bases sitting between them. This chain connects TRBV30 to TRBJ2-5; tentative D call: TRBD1 (6 bases). This clonotype originated in a female donor in good health, enrolled as a control in a pregnancy study. The sample was CD4+ T cells from peripheral blood mononuclear cells, taken in the first trimester of pregnancy. The CDR3 nucleotides read TGTGCCTGGAGTGGAGGGGGGACCCAGTACTTC. This sequence encodes CAWSGGGTQYF.